This T cell receptor beta chain comes out of a study of T cell responses to AZD1222 COVID-19 vaccine. Produced via immunoSEQ multiplex PCR; TCRdb's table is partial and in-frame only. The sample holds more than 95,000 clones; around 85% are singletons and the top ten take just under 4.5%. The junction had 4 bases not matched to a gene; V was cut back by 2 bases and J by 1 base. Germline CDR1 SGHTS, CDR2 YDEGEE. The CDR3 has 16 residues. This clonotype was sampled from an adult who received the AZD1222 COVID-19 vaccine. The specimen was peripheral blood, collected 28 days after the second AZD1222 dose. This chain joins TRBV5-8 and TRBJ1-1; TRBD1 matches at 11 bases. The CDR3: CASSFRTGGANTEAFF. CDR3 coding DNA: TGTGCCAGCAGCTTCCGGACAGGGGGCGCGAACACTGAAGCTTTCTTT. Drawing the rest from reference TRBV5-8 and TRBJ1-1, the complete variable domain is EAGVTQSPTHLIKTRGQQATLRCSPISGHTSVYWYQQALGLGLQFLLWYDEGEERNRGNFPPRFSGRQFPNYSSELNVNALELEDSALYLCASSFRTGGANTEAFFGQGTRLTVV.